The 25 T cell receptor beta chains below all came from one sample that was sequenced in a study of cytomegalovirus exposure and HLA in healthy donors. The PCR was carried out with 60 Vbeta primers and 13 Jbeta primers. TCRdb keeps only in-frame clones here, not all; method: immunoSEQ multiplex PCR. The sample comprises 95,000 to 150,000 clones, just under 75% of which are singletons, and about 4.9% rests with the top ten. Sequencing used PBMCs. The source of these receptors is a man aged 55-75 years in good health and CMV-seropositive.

The CDR3 DNA reads TGTGCCAGCAGTCCGAGGAGTAGCGGGGGGGCCAACGAGCAGTTCTTC. It specifies CASSPRSSGGANEQFF. This chain uses TRBV27 with TRBJ2-1; 11 bases match TRBD2. V was pared by 5 bases and J by 10 bases, with 13 bases of the junction left unmatched. Germline CDR1 MNHEY, CDR2 SMNVEV (reference sequence). This CDR3 has 16 residues.

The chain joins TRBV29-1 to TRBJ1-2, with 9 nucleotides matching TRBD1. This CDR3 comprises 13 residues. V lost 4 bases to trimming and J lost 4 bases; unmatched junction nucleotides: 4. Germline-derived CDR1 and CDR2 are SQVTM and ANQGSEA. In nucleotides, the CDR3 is TGCAGCGTTGGGACAGGGGAAGGCTATGGCTACACCTTC. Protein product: CSVGTGEGYGYTF. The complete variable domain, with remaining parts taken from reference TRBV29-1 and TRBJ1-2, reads SAVISQKPSRDICQRGTSLTIQCQVDSQVTMMFWYRQQPGQSLTLIATANQGSEATYESGFVIDKFPISRPNLTFSTLTVSNMSPEDSSIYLCSVGTGEGYGYTFGSGTRLTVV.

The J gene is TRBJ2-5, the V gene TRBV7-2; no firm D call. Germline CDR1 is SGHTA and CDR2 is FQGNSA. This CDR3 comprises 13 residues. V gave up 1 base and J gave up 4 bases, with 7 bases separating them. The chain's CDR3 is CASSLDSPETQYF. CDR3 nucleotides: TGTGCCAGCAGCTTAGACAGCCCAGAGACCCAGTACTTC.

The CDR3 nucleotides are TGTGCCAGCAGCGCCACAATGAACACTGAAGCTTTCTTT. This sequence encodes CASSATMNTEAFF. This sequence joins TRBV7-3 and TRBJ1-1; D gene unclear. Germline loops: CDR1 SGHTA, CDR2 FQGTGA. The CDR3 contains 13 residues. V lost 5 bases, J lost 0 bases, and 7 bases lay in between.

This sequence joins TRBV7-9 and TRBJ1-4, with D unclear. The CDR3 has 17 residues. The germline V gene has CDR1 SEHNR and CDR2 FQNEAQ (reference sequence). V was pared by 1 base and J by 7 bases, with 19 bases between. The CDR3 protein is CASSLGSYQTPGEKLFF. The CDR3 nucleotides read TGTGCCAGCAGCTTAGGCAGTTACCAGACTCCGGGTGAAAAACTGTTTTTT.

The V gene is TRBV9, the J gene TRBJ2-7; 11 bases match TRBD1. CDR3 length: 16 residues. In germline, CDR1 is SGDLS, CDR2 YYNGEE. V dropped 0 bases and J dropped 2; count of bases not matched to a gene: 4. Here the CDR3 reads CASSVGPGQGAYEQYF. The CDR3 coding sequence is TGTGCCAGCAGCGTAGGACCGGGACAGGGGGCCTACGAGCAGTACTTC.

CDR3 nucleotides: TGCGCCAGCAGCTGGCGGACTAGCGGGGGGGCAGACACCGGGGAGCTGTTTTTT. Protein sequence: CASSWRTSGGADTGELFF. The chain is built from TRBV5-1 and TRBJ2-2; TRBD2 aligns across 15 bases. The V gene's germline CDR1 is SGHRS and CDR2 YFSETQ. With V trimmed by 3 bases and J by 3 bases, 6 bases remained unmatched. This CDR3 region has 18 residues.

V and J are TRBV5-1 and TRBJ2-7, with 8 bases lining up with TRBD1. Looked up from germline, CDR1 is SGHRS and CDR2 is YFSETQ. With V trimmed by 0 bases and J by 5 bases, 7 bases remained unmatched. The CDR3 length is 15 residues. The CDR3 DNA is TGCGCCAGCAGCTTGGGCGGACAGGGACTTGACGAGCAGTACTTC. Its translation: CASSLGGQGLDEQYF. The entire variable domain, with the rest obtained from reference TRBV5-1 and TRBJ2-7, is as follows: KAGVTQTPRYLIKTRGQQVTLSCSPISGHRSVSWYQQTPGQGLQFLFEYFSETQRNKGNFPGRFSGRQFSNSRSEMNVSTLELGDSALYLCASSLGGQGLDEQYFGPGTRLTVT.

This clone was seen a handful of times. The CDR3 region is CASSLSGVVQETQYF. CDR3 in DNA: TGCGCCAGCAGCCTGAGCGGGGTAGTCCAAGAGACCCAGTACTTC. The rearrangement joins TRBV4-1 to TRBJ2-5; TRBD2 aligns across 7 bases. The CDR3 is 15 amino acids. V shed 4 bases, J shed 1 base, and the junction held 6 bases outside the gene matches. Per germline, CDR1 MGHRA and CDR2 YSYEKL.

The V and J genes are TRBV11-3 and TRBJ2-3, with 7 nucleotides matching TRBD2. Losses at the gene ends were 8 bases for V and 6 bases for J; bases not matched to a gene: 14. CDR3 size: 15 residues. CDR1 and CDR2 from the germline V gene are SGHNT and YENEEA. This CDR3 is CASAKRAGSTDTQYF. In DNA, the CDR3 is TGTGCCAGCGCAAAACGAGCGGGATCGACGGATACGCAGTATTTT.

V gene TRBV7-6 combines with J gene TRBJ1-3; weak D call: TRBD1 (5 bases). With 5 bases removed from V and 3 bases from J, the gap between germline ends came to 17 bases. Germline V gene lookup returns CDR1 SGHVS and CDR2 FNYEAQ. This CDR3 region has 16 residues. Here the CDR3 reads CASSPFGGVGGNTIYF. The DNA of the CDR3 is TGTGCCAGCAGCCCCTTTGGAGGGGTGGGTGGAAACACCATATATTTT.

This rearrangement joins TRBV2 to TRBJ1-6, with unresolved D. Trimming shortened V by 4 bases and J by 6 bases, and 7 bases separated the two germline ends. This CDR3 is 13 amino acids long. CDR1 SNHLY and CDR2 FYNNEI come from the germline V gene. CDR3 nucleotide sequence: TGTGCCAGCAGTGGGGGAGGTAATTCACCCCTCCACTTT. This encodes CASSGGGNSPLHF.

The CDR3 DNA reads as TGCGCCAGCAGCCAAGGAGCGGGGTGGTACAATGAGCAGTTCTTC. This gives the protein CASSQGAGWYNEQFF. The chain uses TRBV4-1 and TRBJ2-1; 7 nucleotides agree with TRBD2. Germline V gene data show CDR1 as MGHRA and CDR2 as YSYEKL. V lost 1 base, J lost 4 bases, and 4 bases stayed unmatched. This CDR3 has 15 amino acids.

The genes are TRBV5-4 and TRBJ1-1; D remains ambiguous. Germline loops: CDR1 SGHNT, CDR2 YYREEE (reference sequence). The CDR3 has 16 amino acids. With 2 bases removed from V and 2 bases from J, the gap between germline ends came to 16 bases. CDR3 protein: CASSFFPFYRNTEAFF. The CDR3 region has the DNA TGTGCCAGCAGCTTTTTTCCGTTTTATAGAAACACTGAAGCTTTCTTT.

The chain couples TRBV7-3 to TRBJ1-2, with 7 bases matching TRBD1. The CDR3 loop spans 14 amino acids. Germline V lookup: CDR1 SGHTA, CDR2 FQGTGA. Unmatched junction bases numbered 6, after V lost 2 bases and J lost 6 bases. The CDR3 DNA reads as TGTGCCAGCAGCTTATTAGGGGGCGCAGATGGCTACACCTTC. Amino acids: CASSLLGGADGYTF.

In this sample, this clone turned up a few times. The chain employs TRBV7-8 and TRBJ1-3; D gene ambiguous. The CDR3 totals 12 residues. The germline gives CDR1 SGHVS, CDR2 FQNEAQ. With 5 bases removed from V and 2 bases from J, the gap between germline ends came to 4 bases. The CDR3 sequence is CASSNTGNTIYF. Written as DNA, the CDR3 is TGTGCCAGCAGCAATACTGGAAACACCATATATTTT.

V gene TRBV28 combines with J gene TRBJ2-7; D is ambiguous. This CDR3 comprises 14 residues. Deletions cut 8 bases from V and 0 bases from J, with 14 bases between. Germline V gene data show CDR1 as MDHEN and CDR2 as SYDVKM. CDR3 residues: CASSQILRSYEQYF. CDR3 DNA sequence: TGTGCCAGCTCCCAGATCCTTCGCTCCTACGAGCAGTACTTC.

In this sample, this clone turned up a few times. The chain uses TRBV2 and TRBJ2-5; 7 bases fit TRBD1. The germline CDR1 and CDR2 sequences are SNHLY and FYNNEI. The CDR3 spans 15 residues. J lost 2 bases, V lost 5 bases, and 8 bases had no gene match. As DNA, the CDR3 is TGTGCCAGCAGTACAGGGGTAGCAGGACAAGAGACCCAGTACTTC. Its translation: CASSTGVAGQETQYF. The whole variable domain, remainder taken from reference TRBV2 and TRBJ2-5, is EPEVTQTPSHQVTQMGQEVILRCVPISNHLYFYWYRQILGQKVEFLVSFYNNEISEKSEIFDDQFSVERPDGSNFTLKIRSTKLEDSAMYFCASSTGVAGQETQYFGPGTRLLVL.

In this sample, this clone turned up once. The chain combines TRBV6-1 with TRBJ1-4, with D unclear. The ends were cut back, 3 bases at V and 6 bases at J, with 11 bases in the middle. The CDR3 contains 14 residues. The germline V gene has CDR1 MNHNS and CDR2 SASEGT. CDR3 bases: TGTGCCAGCAGTGACCGGTTTTTGGATGAAAAACTGTTTTTT. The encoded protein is CASSDRFLDEKLFF.

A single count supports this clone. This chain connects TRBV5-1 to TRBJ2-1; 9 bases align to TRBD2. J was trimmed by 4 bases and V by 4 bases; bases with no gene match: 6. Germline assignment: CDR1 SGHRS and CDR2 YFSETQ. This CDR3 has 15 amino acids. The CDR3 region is CASSEGLAPYNEQFF. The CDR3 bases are TGCGCCAGCAGCGAGGGACTAGCCCCTTACAATGAGCAGTTCTTC.

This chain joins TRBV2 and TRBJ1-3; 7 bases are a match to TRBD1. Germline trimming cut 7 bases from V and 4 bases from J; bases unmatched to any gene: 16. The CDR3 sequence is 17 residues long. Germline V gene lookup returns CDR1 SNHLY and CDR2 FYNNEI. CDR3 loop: CASTKDRQGWYGNTIYF. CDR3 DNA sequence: TGTGCCAGCACGAAAGACAGACAGGGATGGTACGGAAACACCATATATTTT.

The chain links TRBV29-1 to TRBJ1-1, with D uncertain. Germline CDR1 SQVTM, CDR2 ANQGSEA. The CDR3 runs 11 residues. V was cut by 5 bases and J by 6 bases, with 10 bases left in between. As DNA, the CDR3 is TGCAGCGTTCACCAAACGGCTGAAGCTTTCTTT. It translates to CSVHQTAEAFF.

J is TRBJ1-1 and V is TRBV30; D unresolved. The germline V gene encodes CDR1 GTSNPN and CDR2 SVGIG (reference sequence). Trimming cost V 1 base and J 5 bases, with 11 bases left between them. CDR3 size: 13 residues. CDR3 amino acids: CAWSGGLTTEAFF. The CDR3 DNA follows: TGTGCCTGGAGTGGTGGTTTGACAACTGAAGCTTTCTTT. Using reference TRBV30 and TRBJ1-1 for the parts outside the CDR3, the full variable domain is SQTIHQWPATLVQPVGSPLSLECTVEGTSNPNLYWYRQAAGRGLQLLFYSVGIGQISSEVPQNLSASRPQDRQFILSSKKLLLSDSGFYLCAWSGGLTTEAFFGQGTRLTVV.

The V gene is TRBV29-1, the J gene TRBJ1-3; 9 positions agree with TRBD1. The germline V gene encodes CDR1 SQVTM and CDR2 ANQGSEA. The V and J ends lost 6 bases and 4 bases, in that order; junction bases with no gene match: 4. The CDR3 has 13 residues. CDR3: CSVGTGPGNTIYF. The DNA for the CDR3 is TGCAGCGTCGGGACAGGGCCCGGAAACACCATATATTTT.

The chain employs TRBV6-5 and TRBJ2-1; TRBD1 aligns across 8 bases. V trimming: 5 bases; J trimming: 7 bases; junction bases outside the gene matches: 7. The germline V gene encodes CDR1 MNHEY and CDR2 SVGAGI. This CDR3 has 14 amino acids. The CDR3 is CASSPFRGPNEQFF. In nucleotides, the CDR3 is TGTGCCAGCAGTCCATTCAGGGGGCCGAATGAGCAGTTCTTC.